This T cell receptor (beta chain) is from a study of blood T cell repertoires in COVID-19. Across the whole study: The study drew acute and convalescent COVID-19 samples from the United States, Italy and Spain. From T cells, B-cell-depleted T cells, or PBMCs came the material, which was cDNA or gDNA.

Original processing notes: Estimation of nucleated cell counts relied on the amplification of reference gene primers. Here immunoSEQ multiplex PCR was the method, and the copy in TCRdb shows in-frame clones only, minus some. The V and J calls and the clone size are those of that table, but D and trimming were determined from the DNA. The sample lists fewer than 500,000 clones, about four fifths occurring once. The germline gives CDR1 LNHDA, CDR2 SQIVND (reference sequence). V gave up 1 base and J gave up 1 base; unmatched junction bases: 5. CDR3 length: 16 amino acids. The sequence was collected from a human donor with acute or convalescent COVID-19. The donor label of this sample is uncertain. This sequence joins TRBV19 and TRBJ2-5, with TRBD2 identical over 8 bases. What was sequenced was peripheral blood. CDR3 sequence reads: CASSIASGRFQETQYF. The CDR3 nucleotides are TGTGCCAGTAGTATAGCGAGCGGGAGATTCCAAGAGACCCAGTACTTC.